The clone carrying this TCR beta chain was observed many times. Its matching antigen is unknown. This entry is derived from a study of spatial heterogeneity in lung cancer. The wider study: The donors were approximately 65 patients with non-small cell lung cancer that was early-stage and untreated. Fewer alpha-chain than beta-chain sequences were consistently detected. Every unique TCR and UMI combination, on average, appeared more than ten times in raw reads.

The CDR3 is 13 residues long. Trimming left V 6 bases short and J 7 bases short, with 13 bases between. CDR1 MDHEN and CDR2 SYDVKM come from the germline V gene. Overall study results and limits: Expanded tumor TCRs that were ubiquitous appeared in blood more at resection than follow-up.

TCRdb itself ran the 5' RACE reads through MiXCR, one entry per CDR3 protein. The sample records 95,000 to 130,000 distinct CDR3 sequences, roughly an eighth being singletons. Time point here: blood at routine non-recurrence follow-up after resection. Unsorted whole RNA samples from tumor, nontumor lung or frozen PBMC were sequenced. This clonotype was obtained from a male donor with early-stage non-small cell lung cancer. This specimen consisted of PBMCs, obtained at follow-up. The V and J genes are TRBV28 and TRBJ2-1, with D possibly being TRBD1 or TRBD2 (5 bases each). This CDR3 is CASRASRENEQFF. CDR3 DNA: TGTGCCAGCAGGGCGAGCAGGGAGAATGAGCAGTTCTTC.